This is a list of T cell receptor beta chains from one sample in a study of OX40 agonist ivuxolimab in advanced cancers. Assay: immunoSEQ multiplex PCR; the TCRdb copy retains only in-frame clones and omits some. The table shows tens of thousands of clones, with roughly 94% occurring only once. The sequences come from CD4+ or CD8+ T cells sorted from blood, collected in a trial of the OX40 agonist ivuxolimab. These receptors all stem from an adult with an advanced solid tumor such as melanoma, head and neck, liver or kidney cancer. Both conserved end residues are part of each CDR3. The order of the fields is D gene, V gene, J gene, clone size, CDR3 DNA, CDR3 protein. D genes are given only for firm matches. Clone size is shown for a subset of rows, as once, few, many or a class of expanded clone.

>TRBD2|TRBV27|TRBJ2-2|-
TGTGCCAGCAGTTCACTAGCGGGAACCGGGGAGCTGTTTTTT
CASSSLAGTGELFF
>TRBD1|TRBV4-1|TRBJ2-7|-
TGCGCCAGCAGCCTGACAGGGAGCGAGCAGTACTTC
CASSLTGSEQYF
>-|TRBV11-3|TRBJ2-1|-
TGTGCCAGCAGCTTTAGACCGGGCCCGCTCGGTGAGCAGTTCTTC
CASSFRPGPLGEQFF
>-|TRBV11-3|TRBJ2-7|-
TGTGCCAGCAGCTTAGATGAGGAATACGAGCAGTACTTC
CASSLDEEYEQYF
>-|TRBV9|TRBJ1-1|-
TGTGCCAGCAGCCCCTCGGGCAATATGAACACTGAAGCTTTCTTT
CASSPSGNMNTEAFF
>-|TRBV7-9|TRBJ2-5|-
TGTGCCAGCAGCGAAGAGTATAGCAGCATACAAGAGACCCAGTACTTC
CASSEEYSSIQETQYF
>-|TRBV5-1|TRBJ2-1|-
TGCGCCAGCAGCTTTACCAGCAATGAGCAGTTCTTC
CASSFTSNEQFF
>TRBD2|TRBV10-3|TRBJ2-1|-
TGTGCCATCAGTGAGGCTCCGCTAACCTCAGCGGGAGAGTACAATGAGCAGTTCTTC
CAISEAPLTSAGEYNEQFF
>TRBD1|TRBV19|TRBJ1-1|-
TGTGCCAGCTCTGCCGGGACAGGGGGTTACACTGAAGCTTTCTTT
CASSAGTGGYTEAFF
>TRBD1|TRBV7-6|TRBJ1-4|-
TGTGCCAGCAGCCCGGGACAGGGAAGTGAAAAACTGTTTTTT
CASSPGQGSEKLFF
>-|TRBV5-1|TRBJ1-6|-
TGCGCCAGCAGCTTTGCAGGCTCCTATAATTCACCCCTCCACTTT
CASSFAGSYNSPLHF
>TRBD2|TRBV7-2|TRBJ2-2|-
TGTGCCAGCACCACTAGCGGGGGCGGGGAGCTGTTTTTT
CASTTSGGGELFF
>-|TRBV9|TRBJ2-1|-
TGTGCCAGCAGCGTAGTCGGGGCAAGCTCCTACAATGAGCAGTTCTTC
CASSVVGASSYNEQFF
>-|TRBV9|TRBJ1-3|-
TGTGCCAGCGACGCTGGGGTCTCTGGAAACACCATATATTTT
CASDAGVSGNTIYF
>-|TRBV20-1|TRBJ2-7|-
TGCAGTGCTAGTTATTACGACGAGCAGTACTTC
CSASYYDEQYF
>-|TRBV13|TRBJ1-2|-
TGTGCCAGCAACTTAGCTGGGGGCCCCTACTATGGCTACACCTTC
CASNLAGGPYYGYTF
>-|TRBV6-5|TRBJ2-3|-
TGTGCCAGCAGTTTTGGGATTAAGGGTGCAGATACGCAGTATTTT
CASSFGIKGADTQYF
>-|TRBV5-6|TRBJ2-3|-
TGTGCCAGCAGCTTCGGGAGTGGCACAGATACGCAGTATTTT
CASSFGSGTDTQYF
>TRBD1|TRBV6-5|TRBJ2-2|-
TGTGCCAGCGCGGGACAGGGCACCGGGGAGCTGTTTTTT
CASAGQGTGELFF
>-|TRBV6-5|TRBJ1-1|-
TGTGCCAGCAGGTTGAACACTGAAGCTTTCTTT
CASRLNTEAFF
>-|TRBV27|TRBJ2-5|-
TGTGCCATCCGGACAGACCAAGAGACCCAGTACTTC
CAIRTDQETQYF
>-|TRBV12-5|TRBJ1-5|-
TGTGCTAGTGGTTTGGGGGATCAGTCCCGACGGTCTCAGCCCCAGCATTTT
CASGLGDQSRRSQPQHF
>TRBD2|TRBV5-1|TRBJ2-1|-
TGCGCCAGCAGCGTAACCGACTCTGGACTAGCGGGACTAGAGCAGTTCTTC
CASSVTDSGLAGLEQFF
>-|TRBV27|TRBJ2-4|once
TGTGCCAGCAGTTTGATAGGAGGCGGAAACATTCAGTACTTC
CASSLIGGGNIQYF
>-|TRBV6-1|TRBJ2-3|-
TGTGCCAGCAGTGAATTAATCAGGGGCACAGATACGCAGTATTTT
CASSELIRGTDTQYF
>TRBD1|TRBV7-6|TRBJ1-6|-
TGTGCCAGCAGCTGGACAGGGGGACATAATTCACCCCTCCACTTT
CASSWTGGHNSPLHF
>TRBD1|TRBV2|TRBJ2-5|-
TGTGCCAGCAGTGAAGCGTCGCTGACCTTACAGGGGTCGATAGAGACCCAGTACTTC
CASSEASLTLQGSIETQYF
>TRBD1|TRBV6-5|TRBJ2-5|once
TGTGCCAGCAGTTACTCGGGACAGGGTCTGGGGACCCAGTACTTC
CASSYSGQGLGTQYF
>TRBD2|TRBV4-1|TRBJ2-3|-
TGCGCCAGCAGCCAAGGGGTAGCGGGAGGATTAGAAGATACGCAGTATTTT
CASSQGVAGGLEDTQYF
>TRBD1|TRBV27|TRBJ1-1|-
TGTGCCAGCAGTTCAGGGGGCGGTTCGAACACTGAAGCTTTCTTT
CASSSGGGSNTEAFF
>-|TRBV27|TRBJ1-2|-
TGTGCCAGCAGTCCGATCGGACCGGACAGCTTCACCTTC
CASSPIGPDSFTF
>TRBD1|TRBV11-2|TRBJ1-2|once
TGTGCCAGCAGCGGCGGACAGGGCGGCTATGGCTACACCTTC
CASSGGQGGYGYTF
>TRBD2|TRBV7-6|TRBJ2-5|-
TGTGCCAGCAGCTCCCGACTAGCGGAGTGGTGGACCCAGTACTTC
CASSSRLAEWWTQYF
>TRBD2|TRBV10-2|TRBJ2-5|-
TGCGCCAGCAGTTTAGCGGGGACTCGAGAGACCCAGTACTTC
CASSLAGTRETQYF
>-|TRBV9|TRBJ2-3|-
TGTGCCAGCAGCGTAGAGGGGCCTGGCACAGATACGCAGTATTTT
CASSVEGPGTDTQYF
>-|TRBV19|TRBJ1-1|once
TGTGCCAGTAGTATTCTAGGGGGGGGCCCCTACACTGAAGCTTTCTTT
CASSILGGGPYTEAFF
>TRBD2|TRBV6-5|TRBJ2-1|-
TGTGCCAGCAGTCCCTTAGCGGGAGAGTCGGATGAGCAGTTCTTC
CASSPLAGESDEQFF
>-|TRBV6-5|TRBJ2-7|-
TGTGCCAGCAGAGGCCAGACTAACTCCTACGAGCAGTACTTC
CASRGQTNSYEQYF
>-|TRBV7-8|TRBJ1-5|-
TGTGCCAGCAAGGTGGAGGGCAATCAGCCCCAGCATTTT
CASKVEGNQPQHF
>-|TRBV7-3|TRBJ2-7|few
TGTGCCAGCGCTCGGTTCCAGGGTGACGAGCAGTACTTC
CASARFQGDEQYF
>-|TRBV29-1|TRBJ2-7|-
TGCAGCGTTGAAGAACAGGGCTCCTACGAGCAGTACTTC
CSVEEQGSYEQYF
>-|TRBV2|TRBJ2-3|-
TGTGCCAGCAGGGGGATGACAATTAGAGATACGCAGTATTTT
CASRGMTIRDTQYF
>TRBD1|TRBV19|TRBJ1-1|-
TGTGCCAGTAGTTCCCGGACAGGGGGAACGAACACTGAAGCTTTCTTT
CASSSRTGGTNTEAFF
>TRBD1|TRBV7-8|TRBJ1-1|-
TGTGCCAGCAGTTTGGGAGTCGGGACAGGGGGTCCTGAAGCTTTCTTT
CASSLGVGTGGPEAFF
>TRBD1|TRBV27|TRBJ1-5|-
TGTGCCAGCAGTCACGAAGGGGGCGTACAGCCCCAGCATTTT
CASSHEGGVQPQHF
>TRBD1|TRBV6-5|TRBJ1-1|-
TGTGCCAGCAGTAAGACAGGGGATACTGAAGCTTTCTTT
CASSKTGDTEAFF
>-|TRBV4-1|TRBJ1-2|-
TGCGCCAGCAGCCAGACCCTGGGTCCAAGGGGCTACACCTTC
CASSQTLGPRGYTF
>TRBD1|TRBV28|TRBJ1-4|once
TGTGCCAGCAGTGAAGGACAGGGCTTCGAAAAACTGTTTTTT
CASSEGQGFEKLFF
>TRBD1|TRBV4-3|TRBJ2-7|-
TGCGCCAGCAGCCAAGAAGGGCCCCCGGGACAGGGCACCTACGAGCAGTACTTC
CASSQEGPPGQGTYEQYF
>TRBD1|TRBV27|TRBJ2-7|-
TGTGCCAGCAGCCTTTTTGGGACAGACGGGGAGCAGTACTTC
CASSLFGTDGEQYF
>-|TRBV4-3|TRBJ1-1|-
TGCGCCAGCAGCCATCGGTGGCAGGGGATTACTGAAGCTTTCTTT
CASSHRWQGITEAFF
>TRBD1|TRBV6-6|TRBJ1-2|-
TGTGCCAGCAGTTACGCGGTGACAGGGAACTATGGCTACACCTTC
CASSYAVTGNYGYTF
>-|TRBV4-3|TRBJ2-4|-
TGCGCCAGCAGCCAAGATCTAGTGGCGAACGAGGACAAAAACATTCAGTACTTC
CASSQDLVANEDKNIQYF
>-|TRBV5-8|TRBJ2-7|-
TGTGCCAGCAGCTTTCCGAGGGAGCGGTACTCCTACGAGCAGTACTTC
CASSFPRERYSYEQYF
>TRBD2|TRBV9|TRBJ2-7|-
TGTGCCAGCAGCCCGGGGACTAGCTTCTACGAGCAGTACTTC
CASSPGTSFYEQYF
>TRBD2|TRBV2|TRBJ2-7|-
TGTGCCAGCAGTGAAGGTAGCGGGAGCTTGGGCGAGCAGTACTTC
CASSEGSGSLGEQYF
>-|TRBV11-2|TRBJ2-7|-
TGTGCCAGCAGCTTCAGCTACGGACCGAGCTCCTACGAGCAGTACTTC
CASSFSYGPSSYEQYF
>TRBD2|TRBV5-6|TRBJ2-5|once
TGTGCCAGCAGCTTGACGATAGCGGGGTACCAAGAGACCCAGTACTTC
CASSLTIAGYQETQYF
>-|TRBV5-1|TRBJ2-7|-
TGCGCCAGCAGCTTGTCGGGTCGGCTTCCCTACGAGCAGTACTTC
CASSLSGRLPYEQYF